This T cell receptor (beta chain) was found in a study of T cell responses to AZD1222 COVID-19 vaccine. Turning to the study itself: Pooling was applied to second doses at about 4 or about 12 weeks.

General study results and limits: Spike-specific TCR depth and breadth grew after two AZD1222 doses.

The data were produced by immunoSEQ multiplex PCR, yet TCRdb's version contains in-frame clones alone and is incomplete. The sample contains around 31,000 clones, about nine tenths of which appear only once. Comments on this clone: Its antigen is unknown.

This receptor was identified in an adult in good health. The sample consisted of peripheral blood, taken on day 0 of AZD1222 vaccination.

The CDR3 nucleotides are TGTGCCAGCAGCTTGGCGTCGTTAAGGGTCGGGGGCTACACCTTC. Residues: CASSLASLRVGGYTF. The chain links TRBV5-6 to TRBJ1-2; no clear D gene. V lost 0 bases and J lost 8, with 17 bases in between. Germline assignment: CDR1 SGHDT and CDR2 YYEEEE. The CDR3 spans 15 residues.